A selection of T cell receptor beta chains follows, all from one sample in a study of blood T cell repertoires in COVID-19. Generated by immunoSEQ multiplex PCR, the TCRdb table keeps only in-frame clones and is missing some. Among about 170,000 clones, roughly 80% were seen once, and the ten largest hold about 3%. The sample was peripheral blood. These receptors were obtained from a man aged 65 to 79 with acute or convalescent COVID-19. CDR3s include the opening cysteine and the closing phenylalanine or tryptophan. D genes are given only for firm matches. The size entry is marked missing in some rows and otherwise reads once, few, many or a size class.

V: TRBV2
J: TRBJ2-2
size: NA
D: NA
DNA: TGTGCCAGCAGGGTCTCAGGGGGAGGCACCGGGGAGCTGTTTTTT
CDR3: CASRVSGGGTGELFF

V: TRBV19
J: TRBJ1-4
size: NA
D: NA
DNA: TGTGCCAGTAGGGACACATCAACTAATGAAAAACTGTTTTTT
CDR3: CASRDTSTNEKLFF

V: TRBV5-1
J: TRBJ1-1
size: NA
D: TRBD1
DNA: TGCGCCAGCAGCACAAACAGGGGGCTTATGAACACTGAAGCTTTCTTT
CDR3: CASSTNRGLMNTEAFF

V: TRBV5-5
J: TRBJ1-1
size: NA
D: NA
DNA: TGTGCCAGCAGCTTGGGCATCGGAATGGAGAGCACTGAAGCTTTCTTT
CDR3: CASSLGIGMESTEAFF

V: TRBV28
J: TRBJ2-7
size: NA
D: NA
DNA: TGTGCCAGCAGCCGGCCCGGGAACCCGATCCCCTACGAGCAGTACTTC
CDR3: CASSRPGNPIPYEQYF

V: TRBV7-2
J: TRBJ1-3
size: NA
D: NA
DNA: TGTGCCAGCAGCTTAGCACAGGCCTTCTCTGGAAACACCATATATTTT
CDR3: CASSLAQAFSGNTIYF

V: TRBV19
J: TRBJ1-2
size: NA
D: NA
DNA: TGTGCCAGTGAGGCGGGTGGAAACTATGGCTACACCTTC
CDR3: CASEAGGNYGYTF

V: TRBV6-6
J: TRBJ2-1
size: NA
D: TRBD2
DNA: TGTGCCAGCAGTTACGGGACTACCAACAATGAGCAGTTCTTC
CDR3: CASSYGTTNNEQFF

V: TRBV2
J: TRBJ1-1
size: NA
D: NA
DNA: TGTGCCACACAGTTGGGGGGAAACACTGAAGCTTTCTTT
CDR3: CATQLGGNTEAFF

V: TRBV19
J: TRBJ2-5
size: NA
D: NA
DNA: TGTGCCAGTAGTATCCGCACTTCTCCAGAGACCCAGTACTTC
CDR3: CASSIRTSPETQYF

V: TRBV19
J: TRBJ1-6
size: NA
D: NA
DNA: TGTGCCAGTAGTCCCCGGGGAGGGGAGGTTAATTCACCCCTCCACTTT
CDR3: CASSPRGGEVNSPLHF

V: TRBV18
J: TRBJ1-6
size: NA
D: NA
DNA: TGTGCCAGCTCACCCCTAGTTGATAATTCACCCCTCCACTTT
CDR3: CASSPLVDNSPLHF

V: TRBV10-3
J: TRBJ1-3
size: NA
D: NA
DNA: TGTGCCCTCCCCTTGAACAGGGCAGCTGGAAACACCATATATTTT
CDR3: CALPLNRAAGNTIYF

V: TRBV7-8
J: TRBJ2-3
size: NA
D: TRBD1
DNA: TGTGCCGGACAAACAGGGGTCGGCACAGATACGCAGTATTTT
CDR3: CAGQTGVGTDTQYF

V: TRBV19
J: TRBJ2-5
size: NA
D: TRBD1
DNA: TGTGCCAGTAGTATAAGGACAGGGGAGAGGGGGACCCAGTACTTC
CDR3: CASSIRTGERGTQYF

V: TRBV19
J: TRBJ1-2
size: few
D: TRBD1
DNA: TGTGCCAGTAGTCCGACAGGGTTCTCAGATGGCTACACCTTC
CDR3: CASSPTGFSDGYTF

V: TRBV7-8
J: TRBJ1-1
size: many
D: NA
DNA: TGTGCCAGCACCTCAGGTGGGAACACTGAAGCTTTCTTT
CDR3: CASTSGGNTEAFF

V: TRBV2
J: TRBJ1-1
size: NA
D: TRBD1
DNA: TGTGCCAGCAGTCTAGGGGGCAGGGCTGAAGCTTTCTTT
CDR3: CASSLGGRAEAFF

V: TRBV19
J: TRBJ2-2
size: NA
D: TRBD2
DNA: TGTGCCCCCGGGGTCGGGGCGGGGGGAAACACCGGGGAGCTGTTTTTT
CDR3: CAPGVGAGGNTGELFF

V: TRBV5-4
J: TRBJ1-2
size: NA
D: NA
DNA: TGTGCCAGCAGCTCTCCTGGGAGGCATGGCTACACCTTC
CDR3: CASSSPGRHGYTF

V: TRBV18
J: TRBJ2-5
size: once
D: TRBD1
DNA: TGTGCCAGCTCACTCTCCGGGACAGGGTGGGGCCAGTACTTC
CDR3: CASSLSGTGWGQYF

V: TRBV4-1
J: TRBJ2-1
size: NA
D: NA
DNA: TGCGCCAGCAGCCTCGTCCCTAGCAGCCCCAATGAGCAGTTCTTC
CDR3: CASSLVPSSPNEQFF

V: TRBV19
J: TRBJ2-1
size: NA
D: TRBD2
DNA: TGTGCCAGTAGCCACCAGAGGACTAGCAGTGAGCAGTTCTTC
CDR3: CASSHQRTSSEQFF

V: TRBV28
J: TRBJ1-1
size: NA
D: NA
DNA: TGTGCCAGCAGTCCGCCGGAGACAGTGGGAAAAGCTTTCTTT
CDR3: CASSPPETVGKAFF

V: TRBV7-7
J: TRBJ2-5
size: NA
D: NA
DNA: TGTGCCAGCAGCTTAAATGAGGGCGGGGTTCAGACCCAGTACTTC
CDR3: CASSLNEGGVQTQYF

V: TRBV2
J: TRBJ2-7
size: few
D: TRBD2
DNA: TGTGCCAGCAGTCGGGGCGGGAGTGGTTACGAGCAGTACTTC
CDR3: CASSRGGSGYEQYF

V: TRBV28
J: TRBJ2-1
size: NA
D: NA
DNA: TGTGCCAGCAGGAGCCCGGGACACGCCGACAATGAGCAGTTCTTC
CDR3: CASRSPGHADNEQFF

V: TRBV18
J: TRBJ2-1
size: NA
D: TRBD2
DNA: TGTGCCAGCTCACCACTGCTAGCGGGGGGGCGGTCCTACAATGAGCAGTTCTTC
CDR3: CASSPLLAGGRSYNEQFF

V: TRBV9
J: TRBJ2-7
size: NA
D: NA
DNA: TGTGCCAGCAGCGTAGATCTAGGCTCCTACGAGCAGTACTTC
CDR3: CASSVDLGSYEQYF

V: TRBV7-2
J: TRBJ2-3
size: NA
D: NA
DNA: TGTGCCAGCAGCTTAACCAGCGCAGATACGCAGTATTTT
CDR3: CASSLTSADTQYF

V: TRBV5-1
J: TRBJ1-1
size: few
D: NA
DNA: TGCGCCAGCAGCTTGGAACCTCTTGACAGGAACACTGAAGCTTTCTTT
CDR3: CASSLEPLDRNTEAFF

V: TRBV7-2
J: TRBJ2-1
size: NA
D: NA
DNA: TGTGCCAGCAGCTTAGGGGGTACTAGCTTTGAGCAGTTCTTC
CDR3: CASSLGGTSFEQFF

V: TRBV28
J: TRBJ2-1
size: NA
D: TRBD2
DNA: TGTGCCAGCATCCTCTCTTCCGGGACTAGCGGGAGGGCGAGGCACAATGAGCAGTTCTTC
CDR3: CASILSSGTSGRARHNEQFF

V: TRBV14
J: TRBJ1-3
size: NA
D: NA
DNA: TGTGCCAGCAGCCAATTGACAGGTCCGGGGACCATATATTTT
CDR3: CASSQLTGPGTIYF

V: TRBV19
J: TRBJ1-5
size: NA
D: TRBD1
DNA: TGTGCCAGTAGTCCCCGAACGACAGGGAATCAGCCCCAGCATTTT
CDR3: CASSPRTTGNQPQHF

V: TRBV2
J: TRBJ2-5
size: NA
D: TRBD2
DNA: TGTGCCAGCAGTGGGGGGACTAGCGGGAGAGGGGCCCGGGAGACCCAGTACTTC
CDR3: CASSGGTSGRGARETQYF